Listed here is a single T cell receptor (beta chain). Antigen: not known. This specimen comes from a study of CD8+ T cells in alopecia areata. Sequencing templates came from extracted RNA that was reverse transcribed into cDNA. The method was immunoSEQ multiplex PCR; TCRdb's version includes in-frame clones alone and lacks a portion of them. The sample lists about 23,000 clones; under 60% were seen once. V trimming: 1 base; J trimming: 7 bases; junction bases outside the gene matches: 3. The CDR3 length is 14 residues. Germline loops: CDR1 MNHEY, CDR2 SMNVEV (reference sequence). Study-wide points: Higher clonality than in normal scalp was seen in lesional scalp, especially alopecia totalis/universalis.

The specimen sequenced was NKG2D-high CD8+ T cells sorted from blood. V gene TRBV27 combines with J gene TRBJ2-1; 8 nucleotides line up with TRBD2. The TCR comes from a human donor with alopecia areata. The CDR3: CASSLFASGNEQFF. The CDR3 nucleotides read TGTGCCAGCAGTTTATTCGCTAGCGGGAATGAGCAGTTCTTC.